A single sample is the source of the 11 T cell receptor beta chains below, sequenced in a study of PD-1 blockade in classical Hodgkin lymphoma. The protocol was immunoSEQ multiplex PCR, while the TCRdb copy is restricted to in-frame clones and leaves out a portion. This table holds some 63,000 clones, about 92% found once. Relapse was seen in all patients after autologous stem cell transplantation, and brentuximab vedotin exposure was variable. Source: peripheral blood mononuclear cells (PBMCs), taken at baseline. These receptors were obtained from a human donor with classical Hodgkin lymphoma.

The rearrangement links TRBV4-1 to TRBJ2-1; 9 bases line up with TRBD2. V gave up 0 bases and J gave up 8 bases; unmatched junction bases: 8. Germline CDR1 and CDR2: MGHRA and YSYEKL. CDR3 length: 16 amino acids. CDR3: CASSQDRTSVRHEQFF. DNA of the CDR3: TGCGCCAGCAGCCAAGATCGGACTAGCGTTCGGCATGAGCAGTTCTTC.

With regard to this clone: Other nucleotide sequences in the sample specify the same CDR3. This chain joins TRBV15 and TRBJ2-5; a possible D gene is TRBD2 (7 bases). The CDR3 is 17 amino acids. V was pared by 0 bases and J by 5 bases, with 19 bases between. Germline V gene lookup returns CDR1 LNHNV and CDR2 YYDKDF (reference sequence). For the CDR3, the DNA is TGTGCCACCAGCAGAGATCCTGGAGGCGGGGGCTGGGAGACCCAGTACTTC. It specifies CATSRDPGGGGWETQYF. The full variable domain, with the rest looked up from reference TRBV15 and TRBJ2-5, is DAMVIQNPRYQVTQFGKPVTLSCSQTLNHNVMYWYQQKSSQAPKLLFHYYDKDFNNEADTPDNFQSRRPNTSFCFLDIRSPGLGDTAMYLCATSRDPGGGGWETQYFGPGTRLLVL.

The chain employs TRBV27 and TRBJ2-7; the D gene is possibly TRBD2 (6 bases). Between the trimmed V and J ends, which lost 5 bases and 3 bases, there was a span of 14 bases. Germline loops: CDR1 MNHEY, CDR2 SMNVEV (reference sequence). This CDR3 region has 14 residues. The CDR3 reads CASSPTGTVYEQYF. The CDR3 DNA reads TGTGCCAGCAGTCCGACCGGGACTGTCTACGAGCAGTACTTC.

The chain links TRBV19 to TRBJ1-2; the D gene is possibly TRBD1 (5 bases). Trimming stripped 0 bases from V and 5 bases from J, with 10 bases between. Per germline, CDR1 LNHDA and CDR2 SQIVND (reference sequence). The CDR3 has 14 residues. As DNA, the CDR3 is TGTGCCAGTAGTATAGACCTAGAGGGGTATGGCTACACCTTC. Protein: CASSIDLEGYGYTF.

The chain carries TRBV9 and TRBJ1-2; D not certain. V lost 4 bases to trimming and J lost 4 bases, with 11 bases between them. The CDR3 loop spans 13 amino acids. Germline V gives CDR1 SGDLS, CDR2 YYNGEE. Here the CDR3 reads CASSLGRSYGYTF. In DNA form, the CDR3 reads TGTGCCAGCAGCTTAGGGAGGAGCTATGGCTACACCTTC.

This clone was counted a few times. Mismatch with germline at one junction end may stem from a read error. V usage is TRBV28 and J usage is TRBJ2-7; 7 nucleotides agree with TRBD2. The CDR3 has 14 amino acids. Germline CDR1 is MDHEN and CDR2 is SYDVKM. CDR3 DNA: TGTGCCAGCAGTTTAAGTGGGCGGGAGTACGGGCAGTACTTC. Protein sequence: CASSLSGREYGQYF. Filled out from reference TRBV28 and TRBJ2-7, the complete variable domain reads DVKVTQSSRYLVKRTGEKVFLECVQDMDHENMFWYRQDPGLGLRLIYFSYDVKMKEKGDIPEGYSVSREKKERFSLILESASTNQTSMYLCASSLSGREYGQYFGPGTRLTVT.

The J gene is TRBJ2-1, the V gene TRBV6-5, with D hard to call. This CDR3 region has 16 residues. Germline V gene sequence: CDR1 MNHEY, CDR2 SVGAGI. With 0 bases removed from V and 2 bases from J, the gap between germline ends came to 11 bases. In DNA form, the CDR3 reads TGTGCCAGCAGTTACTCGCAACGTACAACCTACAATGAGCAGTTCTTC. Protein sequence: CASSYSQRTTYNEQFF.

CDR3 loop: CASSLVGTLTLTGELFF. The CDR3 DNA follows: TGTGCCAGCAGCTTGGTGGGGACGTTAACCCTGACCGGGGAGCTGTTTTTT. The genes are TRBV5-5 and TRBJ2-2; tentatively, D is TRBD1 or TRBD2 (5 bases each). The V end was cut by 0 bases, the J end by 5 bases, with 17 bases between. The CDR3 is 17 amino acids. CDR1 and CDR2 (germline): SGHKS, YYEKEE (reference sequence).

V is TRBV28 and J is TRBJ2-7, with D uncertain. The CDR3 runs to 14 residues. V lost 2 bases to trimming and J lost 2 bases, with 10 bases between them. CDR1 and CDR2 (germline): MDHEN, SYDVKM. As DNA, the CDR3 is TGTGCCAGCAGTTTAAGGGTCAGCCCCTACGAGCAGTACTTC. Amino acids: CASSLRVSPYEQYF.

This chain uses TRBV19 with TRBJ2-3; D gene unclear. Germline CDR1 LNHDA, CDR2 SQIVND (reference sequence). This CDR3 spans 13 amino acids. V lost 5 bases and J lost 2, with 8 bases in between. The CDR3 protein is CASSRRITDTQYF. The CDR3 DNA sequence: TGTGCCAGTAGTCGGCGGATCACAGATACGCAGTATTTT.

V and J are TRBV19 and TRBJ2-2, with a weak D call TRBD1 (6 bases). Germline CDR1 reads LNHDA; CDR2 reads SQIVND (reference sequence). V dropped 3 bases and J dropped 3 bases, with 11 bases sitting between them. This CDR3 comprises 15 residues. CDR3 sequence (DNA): TGTGCCAGTAGTATCGACAGGCCGGACACCGGGGAGCTGTTTTTT. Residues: CASSIDRPDTGELFF.